A single sample is the source of the 9 T cell receptor beta chains below, sequenced in a study of T-cell memory formation after mild COVID-19. TCRdb independently ran MiXCR on the 5' RACE reads; one entry per CDR3 protein. This table holds 350,000 to 550,000 distinct CDR3 sequences, more than 15% found once. The sequencing input was PBMCs or a T cell subset sorted from them (not recorded which). The receptor set was obtained from a man between 18 and 29 years old who had mild COVID-19 (a few samples of this study predate the infection). Cell type and time point are not known.

The genes are TRBV6-2 or TRBV6-3 and TRBJ2-1, with 8 bases lining up with TRBD2. The CDR3 consists of 13 residues. Trimming at V came to 5 bases and at J to 9 bases, leaving 6 bases not matched to a gene. Looked up from germline, CDR1 is MNHEY and CDR2 is SVGEGT. The CDR3: CASSPGGNVEQFF. DNA for the CDR3: TGTGCCAGCAGTCCGGGGGGGAATGTTGAGCAGTTCTTC.

The rearrangement links TRBV3-1 to TRBJ1-2; no firm D call. V was pared by 3 bases and J by 2 bases, with 16 bases between. CDR3 size: 16 residues. CDR1 and CDR2 from the germline V gene are LGHDT and YNNKEL (reference sequence). CDR3 residues: CASSQSLAATNYGYTF. DNA for the CDR3: TGTGCCAGCAGCCAGTCACTCGCAGCTACAAACTATGGCTACACCTTC.

This chain connects TRBV6-2 or TRBV6-3 to TRBJ2-5, with D maybe TRBD1 (8 bases). Per germline, CDR1 MNHEY and CDR2 SVGEGT. Deletions cut 2 bases from V and 4 bases from J, with 14 bases between. CDR3 size: 15 residues. CDR3 amino acids: CASSYDYRGGETQYF. In DNA, the CDR3 is TGTGCCAGCAGTTACGACTACAGGGGGGGAGAGACCCAGTACTTC.

This clonotype was seen only a few times. CDR3 residues: CASSLGRRTRENTEAFF. The CDR3 DNA reads TGTGCCAGCAGCCTAGGTCGAAGGACAAGAGAGAACACTGAAGCTTTCTTT. This rearrangement joins TRBV7-8 to TRBJ1-1, with D perhaps TRBD1 (5 bases). CDR1 is SGHVS and CDR2 is FQNEAQ in the germline V gene. V gave up 5 bases and J gave up 1 base, with 20 bases separating them. This CDR3 has 17 amino acids.

The V call is TRBV7-9, the J call TRBJ1-2; maybe TRBD1 (6 bases). The CDR3 has 15 amino acids. Germline CDR1 is SEHNR and CDR2 is FQNEAQ (reference sequence). The V and J ends lost 2 bases and 4 bases respectively, with 14 bases between them. This chain's CDR3 is CASSLTHRDAYGYTF. The DNA of the CDR3 is TGTGCCAGCAGCTTAACCCACAGGGACGCCTATGGCTACACCTTC.

The chain recombines TRBV5-5 with TRBJ1-6; D not resolved. Germline V gene lookup returns CDR1 SGHKS and CDR2 YYEKEE (reference sequence). The CDR3 sequence is 13 residues long. Trimming took off 3 bases at V and 12 bases at J, with 13 bases between the two ends. The CDR3 here is CASSSSLVKPLHF. The CDR3 nucleotides are TGTGCCAGCAGCTCGTCCTTGGTAAAACCCCTCCACTTT.

This clonotype has only a few counts. The gene calls are TRBV30 and TRBJ2-3; D gene unclear. CDR1 and CDR2 from the germline V gene are GTSNPN and SVGIG (reference sequence). V lost 1 base and J lost 10, with 12 bases in between. The CDR3 has 12 amino acids. CDR3 protein: CAWSARRPPQYF. Here the CDR3 DNA reads TGTGCCTGGAGTGCCAGACGTCCTCCGCAGTATTTT.

This clonotype came up a few times. The DNA is left out, because the CDR3 cannot be placed on it with certainty; the CDR3 is given as TCRdb lists it. The chain combines TRBV21-1 with TRBJ2-7. TRBV21-1 is recorded as a pseudogene. Counting both end residues, the CDR3 totals 13 amino acids. The CDR3 sequence is CASILVFSYEQYV.

CDR3 bases: TGTGCCAGCAGCTTAGGACTAACCAGCACAGATACGCAGTATTTT. This gives the protein CASSLGLTSTDTQYF. The V and J genes are TRBV7-3 and TRBJ2-3, with D perhaps TRBD2 (6 bases). The ends were cut back, 2 bases at V and 0 bases at J, with 9 bases in the middle. The CDR3 has 15 residues. Germline V lookup: CDR1 SGHTA, CDR2 FQGTGA.